The 30 T cell receptor beta chains given below trace back to one sample, sequenced in a study of control samples from healthy donors and cancer patients. The method was immunoSEQ multiplex PCR; TCRdb's version includes in-frame clones alone and lacks a portion of them. The sample contains around 22,000 clones, more than 80% of which appear only once. Sequencing used PBMCs. The receptors derive from a man in his 60s with head and neck cancer.

The rearrangement links TRBV5-1 to TRBJ2-1; no reliable D call. The CDR3 spans 13 residues. Germline V CDR1 and CDR2: SGHRS, YFSETQ. The V gene lost 5 bases and the J gene lost 8 bases, with 14 bases spanning the gap. CDR3 sequence: CASSSLQSDEQFF. As DNA, the CDR3 is TGCGCCAGCAGTTCCCTCCAATCCGATGAGCAGTTCTTC.

The CDR3 nucleotides read TGTGCCAGCAGCTTGAGGGACTCCTACGAGCAGTACTTC. Protein: CASSLRDSYEQYF. The rearrangement joins TRBV5-5 to TRBJ2-7, with no clear D. The CDR3 is 13 residues long. The germline gives CDR1 SGHKS, CDR2 YYEKEE (reference sequence). Trimming stripped 1 base from V and 0 bases from J, with 5 bases between. Based on the CDR3 plus reference TRBV5-5 and TRBJ2-7, the full variable domain is DAGVTQSPTHLIKTRGQQVTLRCSPISGHKSVSWYQQVLGQGPQFIFQYYEKEERGRGNFPDRFSARQFPNYSSELNVNALLLGDSALYLCASSLRDSYEQYFGPGTRLTVT.

This chain links TRBV10-3 with TRBJ2-1; 7 bases align to TRBD2. The CDR3 has 14 amino acids. CDR1 and CDR2 (germline): ENHRY, SYGVKD. J lost 7 bases, V lost 3 bases, and 6 bases had no gene match. CDR3 protein: CAISEPGTMNEQFF. The CDR3, as DNA: TGTGCCATCAGTGAACCCGGGACTATGAATGAGCAGTTCTTC.

V and J are TRBV9 and TRBJ1-2; D not certain. With 0 bases removed from V and 4 bases from J, the gap between germline ends came to 16 bases. Per the germline V gene, CDR1 is SGDLS and CDR2 is YYNGEE. The CDR3 is 16 residues long. The CDR3 is CASSVVETSNPYGYTF. The CDR3 nucleotides are TGTGCCAGCAGCGTAGTAGAGACGTCGAATCCCTATGGCTACACCTTC.

The chain joins TRBV14 to TRBJ2-2; TRBD2 aligns across 8 bases. This CDR3 is 17 amino acids long. V was clipped by 4 bases and J by 6 bases; unmatched bases: 13. Germline V gene data show CDR1 as SGHDN and CDR2 as FVKESK. The CDR3 sequence: CASSPRGGTNVAGELFF. DNA of the CDR3: TGTGCCAGCAGCCCTCGCGGGGGGACTAATGTTGCCGGGGAGCTGTTTTTT. The full variable domain, in which reference TRBV14 and TRBJ2-2 provide the parts outside the CDR3, is EAGVTQFPSHSVIEKGQTVTLRCDPISGHDNLYWYRRVMGKEIKFLLHFVKESKQDESGMPNNRFLAERTGGTYSTLKVQPAELEDSGVYFCASSPRGGTNVAGELFFGEGSRLTVL.

This chain links TRBV5-6 with TRBJ2-3, with D unclear. Germline V gene data show CDR1 as SGHDT and CDR2 as YYEEEE. The CDR3 length is 14 residues. The V and J ends lost 2 bases and 2 bases respectively, with 9 bases between them. The CDR3 loop is CASSFPTSTDTQYF. For the CDR3, the DNA is TGTGCCAGCAGCTTCCCGACTTCCACAGATACGCAGTATTTT.

The rearrangement joins TRBV7-3 to TRBJ2-1; 9 bases are shared with TRBD2. This CDR3 has 15 residues. The germline V gene has CDR1 SGHTA and CDR2 FQGTGA. V shed 2 bases, J shed 7 bases, and the junction held 6 bases outside the gene matches. DNA of the CDR3: TGTGCCAGCAGCTTATTTAGCGGGAGCGAAAATGAGCAGTTCTTC. Protein: CASSLFSGSENEQFF.

This clone has more than one count but fewer than ten. The DNA of the CDR3 is TGTGCCAGTAGTTTCGGCCCCTCCCTTAGGGGTAATGAAAAACTGTTTTTT. It codes for CASSFGPSLRGNEKLFF. This rearrangement joins TRBV19 to TRBJ1-4; D possibly corresponds to TRBD1 (5 bases). Trimming removed 5 bases at V and 4 bases at J, with 20 bases between. CDR1 LNHDA and CDR2 SQIVND come from the germline V gene (reference sequence). The CDR3 length is 17 residues.

The chain carries TRBV29-1 and TRBJ1-2; D is uncertain. The germline CDR1 and CDR2 sequences are SQVTM and ANQGSEA. This CDR3 contains 12 residues. Trimming took off 5 bases at V and 3 bases at J, with 10 bases between the two ends. In DNA form, the CDR3 reads TGCAGCGTTTCGAGGATCCACTATGGCTACACCTTC. Its translation: CSVSRIHYGYTF. Complete variable domain (other parts from reference TRBV29-1 and TRBJ1-2): SAVISQKPSRDICQRGTSLTIQCQVDSQVTMMFWYRQQPGQSLTLIATANQGSEATYESGFVIDKFPISRPNLTFSTLTVSNMSPEDSSIYLCSVSRIHYGYTFGSGTRLTVV.

This clone rates as large. V is TRBV24-1 and J is TRBJ2-1; 8 bases fit TRBD2. Germline CDR1 KGHDR, CDR2 SFDVKD. The CDR3 is 14 amino acids. V lost 9 bases to trimming and J lost 10 bases; unmatched junction nucleotides: 13. CDR3 DNA sequence: TGTGCCACCGCTCTGGGACTAGAGGCTCCCGAGCAGTTCTTC. It specifies CATALGLEAPEQFF.

This chain connects TRBV21-1 to TRBJ2-6; no DNA check was done on the table's D call, TRBD1. TRBV21-1 is marked as a pseudogene. The CDR3 length is 15 residues. CDR3 protein: CASSKQGCGANVLTF. The CDR3 DNA reads TGTGCCAGCAGCAAACAGGGTTGCGGGGCCAACGTCCTGACTTTC.

The table lists this clone with a few counts. CDR3 DNA: TGTGCCAGCAGCTCGACTAGCGGGGCGGGTGAGCAGTACTTC. Amino acids: CASSSTSGAGEQYF. The V and J genes are TRBV14 and TRBJ2-7; 11 bases are a match to TRBD2. The CDR3 consists of 14 residues. V shed 5 bases and J 7 bases; nucleotides not matched to a gene: 7. CDR1 is SGHDN, CDR2 FVKESK, per germline.

The chain combines TRBV6-5 with TRBJ1-1; D is possibly TRBD1 (6 bases). Trimming left V 7 bases short and J 1 base short, with 10 bases between. Germline CDR1 MNHEY, CDR2 SVGAGI. The length of the CDR3 is 13 residues. The CDR3 reads CASIGGRNTEAFF. CDR3 DNA: TGTGCCAGCATAGGGGGGCGGAACACTGAAGCTTTCTTT.

This chain links TRBV13 with TRBJ2-2; a weak D match, TRBD2 (6 bases). CDR3 length: 16 amino acids. Per the germline V gene, CDR1 is PRHDT and CDR2 is FYEKMQ (reference sequence). Trimming pared 2 bases from V and 1 base from J, leaving 11 bases between. In DNA form, the CDR3 reads TGTGCCAGCAGCTTATTGGGGGGACGGAACACCGGGGAGCTGTTTTTT. Its protein product is CASSLLGGRNTGELFF.

This chain links TRBV9 with TRBJ2-1, with D perhaps TRBD2 (5 bases). Trimming took off 0 bases at V and 8 bases at J, with 18 bases between the two ends. The CDR3 has 16 amino acids. Looked up from germline, CDR1 is SGDLS and CDR2 is YYNGEE. The CDR3: CASSVGRSGPRDEQFF. CDR3 bases: TGTGCCAGCAGCGTAGGTCGGAGCGGCCCGAGGGATGAGCAGTTCTTC.

J is TRBJ2-5 and V is TRBV21-1; TRBD1 is the table's D call and was not checked against the DNA. TRBV21-1 is an annotated pseudogene. This CDR3 comprises 15 residues. CDR3 amino acids: CASSKTPGGAETQYF. As DNA, the CDR3 is TGTGCCAGCAGCAAAACACCCGGTGGGGCAGAGACCCAGTACTTC.

The chain is built from TRBV6-5 and TRBJ1-5; no reliable D call. Germline lookup yields CDR1 MNHEY and CDR2 SVGAGI. The ends were cut back, 7 bases at V and 0 bases at J, with 10 bases in the middle. The CDR3 length is 14 residues. CDR3 sequence reads: CASKTADSNQPQHF. As DNA, the CDR3 is TGTGCCAGCAAGACTGCCGATAGCAATCAGCCCCAGCATTTT.

The rearrangement joins TRBV5-6 to TRBJ2-3; D uncertain. Trimming took off 2 bases at V and 3 bases at J, with 13 bases between the two ends. The length of the CDR3 is 15 residues. The germline V gene encodes CDR1 SGHDT and CDR2 YYEEEE. CDR3 sequence reads: CASSFGVVETDTQYF. The CDR3, as DNA: TGTGCCAGCAGCTTTGGAGTCGTCGAGACAGATACGCAGTATTTT.

This clone was detected only a few times. Within the sample, other DNA sequences also encode this same CDR3. The J gene is TRBJ1-5, the V gene TRBV30; D is uncertain. Germline CDR1 GTSNPN, CDR2 SVGIG (reference sequence). Trimming pared 3 bases from V and 0 bases from J, leaving 18 bases between. The CDR3 contains 17 residues. The CDR3 loop is CAWSASLARYSNQPQHF. CDR3 bases: TGTGCCTGGAGCGCCTCTTTGGCGCGATATAGCAATCAGCCCCAGCATTTT.

The chain carries TRBV7-2 and TRBJ1-1; D gene uncertain. The CDR3 has 13 amino acids. V was cut by 5 bases and J by 9 bases, with 16 bases left in between. In germline, CDR1 is SGHTA, CDR2 FQGNSA. The chain's CDR3 is CASSPSAYIKAFF. In DNA, the CDR3 is TGTGCCAGCAGCCCCTCGGCCTATATTAAAGCTTTCTTT. The whole variable domain, filled in from reference TRBV7-2 and TRBJ1-1, reads GAGVSQSPSNKVTEKGKDVELRCDPISGHTALYWYRQSLGQGLEFLIYFQGNSAPDKSGLPSDRFSAERTGGSVSTLTIQRTQQEDSAVYLCASSPSAYIKAFFGQGTRLTVV.

This clone was observed a handful of times. The V call is TRBV24-1, the J call TRBJ2-5; weak D call: TRBD1 (5 bases). There are 12 residues in the CDR3. Germline values: CDR1 KGHDR, CDR2 SFDVKD. Between the trimmed V and J ends, which lost 10 bases and 5 bases, there was a span of 13 bases. CDR3 DNA: TGTGCCACTTCAGGGTCCGGGGAGACCCAGTACTTC. It yields the protein CATSGSGETQYF.

The chain is built from TRBV19 and TRBJ2-1, with TRBD2 as a possible D gene (7 bases). CDR3 length: 16 residues. Germline CDR1 LNHDA, CDR2 SQIVND (reference sequence). The ends were cut back, 4 bases at V and 4 bases at J, with 17 bases in the middle. CDR3 region: CASSTQWGGVYNEQFF. For the CDR3, the DNA is TGTGCCAGTAGTACCCAATGGGGGGGCGTGTACAATGAGCAGTTCTTC. Using reference TRBV19 and TRBJ2-1 for the parts outside the CDR3, the full variable domain is DGGITQSPKYLFRKEGQNVTLSCEQNLNHDAMYWYRQDPGQGLRLIYYSQIVNDFQKGDIAEGYSVSREKKESFPLTVTSAQKNPTAFYLCASSTQWGGVYNEQFFGPGTRLTVL.

The rearrangement links TRBV6-1 to TRBJ1-5; D is undetermined. Germline CDR1 reads MNHNS; CDR2 reads SASEGT. V lost 1 base and J lost 5, with 6 bases in between. The CDR3 covers 13 residues. The CDR3 DNA is TGTGCCAGCAGTGAAGTGAGTTATCAGCCCCAGCATTTT. Encoded protein: CASSEVSYQPQHF.

V usage is TRBV2 and J usage is TRBJ2-1; 15 nucleotides match TRBD2. CDR3 size: 16 residues. Germline CDR1 reads SNHLY; CDR2 reads FYNNEI. The trim removed 7 bases at V and 9 bases at J, leaving 10 bases unmatched. The CDR3 coding sequence is TGTGCCAGCACCCCCTGGGGACTAGCGGGAGGCGGTGAGCAGTTCTTC. It specifies CASTPWGLAGGGEQFF.

This chain uses TRBV7-8 with TRBJ2-7; 7 bases agree with TRBD2. Unmatched junction bases numbered 13, after V lost 1 base and J lost 7 bases. Germline CDR1 and CDR2: SGHVS and FQNEAQ. The length of the CDR3 is 16 residues. The CDR3 DNA is TGTGCCAGCAGCTTAGAGGCGGGAGTCAAGGTGGGGGAGCAGTACGTC. Translation: CASSLEAGVKVGEQYV.

This clone was seen just once. The rearrangement links TRBV20-1 to TRBJ2-7, with 12 bases lining up with TRBD2. V was clipped by 3 bases and J by 6 bases; unmatched bases: 9. The CDR3 is 15 residues long. CDR1 and CDR2 (germline): DFQATT, SNEGSKA (reference sequence). CDR3 in amino acids: CSASPGASGRGEQYV. For the CDR3, the DNA is TGCAGTGCTAGTCCCGGGGCTAGCGGGAGGGGCGAGCAGTACGTC.

This chain links TRBV20-1 with TRBJ2-5; D remains ambiguous. The length of the CDR3 is 10 residues. Trimming pared 5 bases from V and 3 bases from J, leaving 4 bases between. In germline, CDR1 is DFQATT, CDR2 SNEGSKA (reference sequence). The CDR3 region is CSAVEETQYF. CDR3 DNA: TGCAGTGCTGTCGAAGAGACCCAGTACTTC.

The genes are TRBV5-1 and TRBJ2-5, with a tentative D call TRBD2 (6 bases). Germline CDR1 and CDR2: SGHRS and YFSETQ. The CDR3 is made up of 13 amino acids. Trimming removed 8 bases at V and 1 base at J, with 12 bases between. DNA of the CDR3: TGCGCCAGTTCAGCGGGCCCCCAAGAGACCCAGTACTTC. This translates into CASSAGPQETQYF.

This clone has a single count. J is TRBJ2-3 and V is TRBV13; D is perhaps TRBD1 (6 bases). The CDR3 covers 15 residues. V dropped 1 base and J dropped 2 bases, with 10 bases sitting between them. Germline lookup yields CDR1 PRHDT and CDR2 FYEKMQ (reference sequence). The DNA of the CDR3 is TGTGCCAGCAGCTTAGAGGCAGGGGCCACAGATACGCAGTATTTT. Amino acids: CASSLEAGATDTQYF.

V and J are TRBV7-7 and TRBJ2-5, with 12 positions matching TRBD2. This CDR3 region has 16 residues. After removal of 2 bases from V and 1 base from J, the junction contained 2 bases not matched to a gene. CDR1 SSHAT and CDR2 FNYEAQ come from the germline V gene (reference sequence). The CDR3 DNA follows: TGTGCCAGCAGCTTAAGGACTAGCGGGGCCCAAGAGACCCAGTACTTC. Translated: CASSLRTSGAQETQYF.